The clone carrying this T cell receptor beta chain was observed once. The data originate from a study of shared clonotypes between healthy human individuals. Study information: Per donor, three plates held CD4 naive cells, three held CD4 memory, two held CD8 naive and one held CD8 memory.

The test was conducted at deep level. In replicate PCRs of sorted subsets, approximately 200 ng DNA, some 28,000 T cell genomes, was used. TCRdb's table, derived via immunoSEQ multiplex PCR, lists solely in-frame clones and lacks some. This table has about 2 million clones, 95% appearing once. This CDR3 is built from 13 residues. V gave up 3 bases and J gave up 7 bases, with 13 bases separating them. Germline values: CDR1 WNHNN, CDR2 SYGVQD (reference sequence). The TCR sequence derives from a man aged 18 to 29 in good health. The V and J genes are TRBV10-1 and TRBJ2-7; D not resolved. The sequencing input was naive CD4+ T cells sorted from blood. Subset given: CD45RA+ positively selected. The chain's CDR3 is CASSDRLLGEQYF. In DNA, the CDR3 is TGCGCCAGCAGTGACAGGCTCTTGGGGGAGCAGTACTTC.